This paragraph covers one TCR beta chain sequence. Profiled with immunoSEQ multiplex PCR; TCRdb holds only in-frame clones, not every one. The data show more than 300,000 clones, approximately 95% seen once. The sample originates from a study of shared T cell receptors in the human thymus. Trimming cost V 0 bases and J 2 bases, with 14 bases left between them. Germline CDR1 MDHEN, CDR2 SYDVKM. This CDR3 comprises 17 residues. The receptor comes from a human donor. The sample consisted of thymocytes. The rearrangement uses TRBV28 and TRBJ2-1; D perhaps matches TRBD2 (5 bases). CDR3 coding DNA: TGTGCCAGCAGTTTATGGAAGGAGGCGCGGCCCTACAATGAGCAGTTCTTC. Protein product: CASSLWKEARPYNEQFF. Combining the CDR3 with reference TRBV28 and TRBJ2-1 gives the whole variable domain DVKVTQSSRYLVKRTGEKVFLECVQDMDHENMFWYRQDPGLGLRLIYFSYDVKMKEKGDIPEGYSVSREKKERFSLILESASTNQTSMYLCASSLWKEARPYNEQFFGPGTRLTVL.